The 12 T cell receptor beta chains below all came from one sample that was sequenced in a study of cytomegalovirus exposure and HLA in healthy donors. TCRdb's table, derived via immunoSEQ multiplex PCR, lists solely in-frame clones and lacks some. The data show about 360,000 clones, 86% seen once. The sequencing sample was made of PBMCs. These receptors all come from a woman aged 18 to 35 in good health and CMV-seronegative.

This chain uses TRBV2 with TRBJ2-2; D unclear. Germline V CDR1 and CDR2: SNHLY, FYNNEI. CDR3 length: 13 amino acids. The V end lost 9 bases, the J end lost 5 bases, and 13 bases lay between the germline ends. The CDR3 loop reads CARPKAGTGELFF. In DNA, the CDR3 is TGTGCCAGACCCAAGGCAGGAACCGGGGAGCTGTTTTTT.

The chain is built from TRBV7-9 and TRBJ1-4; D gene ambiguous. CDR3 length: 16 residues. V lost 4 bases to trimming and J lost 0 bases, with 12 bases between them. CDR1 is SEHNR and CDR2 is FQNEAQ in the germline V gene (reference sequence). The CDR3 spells CASSSIDTPTNEKLFF. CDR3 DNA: TGTGCCAGCAGCTCGATCGACACGCCAACTAATGAAAAACTGTTTTTT. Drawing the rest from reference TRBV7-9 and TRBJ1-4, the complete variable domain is DTGVSQNPRHKITKRGQNVTFRCDPISEHNRLYWYRQTLGQGPEFLTYFQNEAQLEKSRLLSDRFSAERPKGSFSTLEIQRTEQGDSAMYLCASSSIDTPTNEKLFFGSGTQLSVL.

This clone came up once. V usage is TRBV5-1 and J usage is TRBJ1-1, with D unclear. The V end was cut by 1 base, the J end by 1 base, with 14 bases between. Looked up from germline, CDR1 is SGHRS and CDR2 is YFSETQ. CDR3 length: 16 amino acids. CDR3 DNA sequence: TGCGCCAGCAGCTTGTCCGACCCAGGCAGGAACACTGAAGCTTTCTTT. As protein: CASSLSDPGRNTEAFF. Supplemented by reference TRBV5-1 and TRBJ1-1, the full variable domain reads KAGVTQTPRYLIKTRGQQVTLSCSPISGHRSVSWYQQTPGQGLQFLFEYFSETQRNKGNFPGRFSGRQFSNSRSEMNVSTLELGDSALYLCASSLSDPGRNTEAFFGQGTRLTVV.

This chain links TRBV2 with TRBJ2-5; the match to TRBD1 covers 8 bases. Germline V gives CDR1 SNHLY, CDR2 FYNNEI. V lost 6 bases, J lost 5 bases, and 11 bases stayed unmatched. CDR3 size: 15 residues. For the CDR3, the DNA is TGTGCCAGCAGGAAAACGACAGGGGCCCGGGAGACCCAGTACTTC. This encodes CASRKTTGARETQYF.

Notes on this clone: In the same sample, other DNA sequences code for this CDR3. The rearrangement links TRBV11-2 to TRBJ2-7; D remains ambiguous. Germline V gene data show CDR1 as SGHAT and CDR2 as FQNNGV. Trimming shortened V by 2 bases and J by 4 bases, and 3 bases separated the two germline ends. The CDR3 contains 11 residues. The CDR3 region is CASSLQYEQYF. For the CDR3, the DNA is TGTGCCAGCAGCTTACAGTACGAGCAGTACTTC.

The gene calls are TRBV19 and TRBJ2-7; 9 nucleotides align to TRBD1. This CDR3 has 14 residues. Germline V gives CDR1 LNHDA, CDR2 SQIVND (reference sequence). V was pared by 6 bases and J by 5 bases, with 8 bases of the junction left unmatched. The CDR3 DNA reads TGTGCCAGTAGGGTCCGGGACAGGGACCACGAGCAGTACTTC. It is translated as CASRVRDRDHEQYF.

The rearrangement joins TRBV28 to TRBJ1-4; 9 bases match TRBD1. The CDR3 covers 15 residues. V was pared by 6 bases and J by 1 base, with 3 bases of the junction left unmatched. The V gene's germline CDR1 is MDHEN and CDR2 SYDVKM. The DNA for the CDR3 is TGTGCCAGCAGCCGGGACAGGGTAACTAATGAAAAACTGTTTTTT. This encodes CASSRDRVTNEKLFF.

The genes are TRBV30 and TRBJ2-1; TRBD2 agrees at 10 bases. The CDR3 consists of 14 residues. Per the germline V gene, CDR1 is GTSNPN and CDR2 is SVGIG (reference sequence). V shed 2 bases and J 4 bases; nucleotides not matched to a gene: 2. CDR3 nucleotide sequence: TGTGCCTGGAGTCATAGCGGGGGGTACAATGAGCAGTTCTTC. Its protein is CAWSHSGGYNEQFF.

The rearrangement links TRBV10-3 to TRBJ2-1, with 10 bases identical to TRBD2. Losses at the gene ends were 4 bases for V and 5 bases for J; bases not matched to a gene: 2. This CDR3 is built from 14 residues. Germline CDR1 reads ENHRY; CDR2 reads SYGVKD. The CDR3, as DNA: TGTGCCATCAGTGGGACTAGCGGCCACAATGAGCAGTTCTTC. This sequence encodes CAISGTSGHNEQFF.

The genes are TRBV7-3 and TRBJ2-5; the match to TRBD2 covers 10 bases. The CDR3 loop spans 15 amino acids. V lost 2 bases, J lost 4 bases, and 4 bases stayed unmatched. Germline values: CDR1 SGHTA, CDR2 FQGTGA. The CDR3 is CASSLSSGSGETQYF. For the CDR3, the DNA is TGTGCCAGCAGCTTATCTAGCGGGAGCGGAGAGACCCAGTACTTC.

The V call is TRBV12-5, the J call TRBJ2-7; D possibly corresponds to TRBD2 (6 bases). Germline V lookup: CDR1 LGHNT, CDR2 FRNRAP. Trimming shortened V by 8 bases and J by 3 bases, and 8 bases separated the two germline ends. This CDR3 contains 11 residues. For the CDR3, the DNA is TGTGCTAGTCTAGCGAACTACGAGCAGTACTTC. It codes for CASLANYEQYF.

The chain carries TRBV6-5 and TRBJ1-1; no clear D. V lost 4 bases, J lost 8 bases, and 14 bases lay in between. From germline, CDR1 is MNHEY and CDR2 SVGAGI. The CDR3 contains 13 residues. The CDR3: CASSSPRGVEAFF. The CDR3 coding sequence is TGTGCCAGCAGTTCCCCTCGCGGGGTAGAAGCTTTCTTT.